The T cell receptor (beta chain) described here comes from a study of blood T cell repertoires in COVID-19. About the research overall: Nucleic acid was either cDNA or gDNA, and it came from T cells, B-cell-depleted T cells, or PBMCs.

The CDR3 covers 13 residues. The germline CDR1 and CDR2 sequences are MRHNA and SNTAGT. V was clipped by 4 bases and J by 7 bases, with 10 bases between them. In the original workflow: Scientists estimated how many nucleated cells there were by amplifying reference gene primers. The data were produced by immunoSEQ multiplex PCR, yet TCRdb's version contains in-frame clones alone and is incomplete. V and J calls plus clone size are reproduced from that table; the DNA served to infer D and trimming. Of about 73,000 clones detected, around four fifths appear once; the ten largest clones hold over 2%. This chain uses TRBV6-4 with TRBJ1-4; no firm D call. The sequence was collected from a man at least 80 years old with active or convalescent COVID-19. The sequencing input was peripheral blood. The CDR3 sequence: CASSVDFGEKLFF. The CDR3 DNA is TGTGCCAGCAGTGTCGATTTCGGTGAAAAACTGTTTTTT.